Reported below is one T cell receptor beta chain. This record belongs to a study of blood T cell repertoires in COVID-19. Overall study: Samples representing acute and convalescent COVID-19 were sourced from the United States, Italy and Spain.

Data came from immunoSEQ multiplex PCR; TCRdb stores just in-frame clones and leaves some out. The table has some 72,000 clones, around nine tenths seen once. This CDR3 is 12 amino acids long. Germline assignment: CDR1 SGHTA and CDR2 FQGNSA. With 5 bases removed from V and 6 bases from J, the gap between germline ends came to 11 bases. V gene TRBV7-2 combines with J gene TRBJ2-7; maybe TRBD1 (5 bases). What was sequenced was peripheral blood. This clonotype originated in a man aged 55-75 years with acute or convalescent COVID-19. The CDR3, as DNA: TGTGCCAGCAGCCCCAGGGTATCCGAGCAGTACTTC. It translates to CASSPRVSEQYF.